Described below is a single TCR gamma chain sequence and its context. These data are taken from a study of gamma-delta chains in newborns, infants, children. Study at large: Microbial exposure reportedly drives polyclonal innate γδ T cell expansion after birth.

TCRdb reanalysed the reads via CATT. This sample has 3,000 to 4,000 gamma-chain clones, with roughly 57% found just once. The germline V gene encodes CDR1 VINAFY and CDR2 YDVSNSKD. The CDR3 length is 13 residues. V gave up 3 bases and J gave up 5 bases; unmatched junction bases: 7. The sequence was collected from a child who was a newborn, infant or young child, either healthy, febrile or measles-vaccinated (not recorded which). J is TRGJ1 or TRGJ2 and V is TRGV5. The J gene, absent from TCRdb, was called here by matching the DNA to germline. What was sequenced was blood. The CDR3 sequence: CATWDDVHYKKLF. The CDR3 bases are TGTGCCACCTGGGACGACGTGCATTATAAGAAACTCTTT.